The 2 T cell receptor beta chains in this list originate from one sample, sequenced in a study of monozygotic twins with inflammatory bowel disease. TCRdb re-called the 5' RACE reads and catalogs CDR3 proteins one per entry, DNA excluded. Recorded here are a few hundred thousand distinct CDR3 sequences; the top ten clones represent just over 2.5%. The material sequenced was blood. Every receptor here comes from a human donor with ulcerative colitis or Crohn's disease, or a healthy co-twin of an affected twin (not recorded which).

The genes are TRBV12-3 or TRBV12-4 and TRBJ1-1. The CDR3 sequence is 13 residues long. CDR3 region: CASSPGGATEAFF.

This chain uses TRBV7-3 with TRBJ1-6; there is no DNA to check the TCRdb D call of TRBD1. The CDR3 covers 13 residues. Germline V gene sequence: CDR1 SGHTA, CDR2 FQGTGA. CDR3 in amino acids: CASSPGWDSPLHF.